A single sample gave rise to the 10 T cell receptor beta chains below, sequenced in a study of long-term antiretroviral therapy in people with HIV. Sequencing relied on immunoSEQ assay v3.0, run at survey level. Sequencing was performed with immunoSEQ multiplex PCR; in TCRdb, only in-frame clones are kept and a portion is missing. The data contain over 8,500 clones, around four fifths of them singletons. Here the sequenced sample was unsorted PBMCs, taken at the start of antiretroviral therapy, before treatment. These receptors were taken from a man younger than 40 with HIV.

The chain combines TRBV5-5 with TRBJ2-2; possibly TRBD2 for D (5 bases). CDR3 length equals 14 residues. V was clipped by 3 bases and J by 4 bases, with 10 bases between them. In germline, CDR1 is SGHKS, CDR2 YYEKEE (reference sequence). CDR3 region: CASSSVGSTGELFF. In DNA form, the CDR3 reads TGTGCCAGCAGCTCCGTGGGGAGCACCGGGGAGCTGTTTTTT.

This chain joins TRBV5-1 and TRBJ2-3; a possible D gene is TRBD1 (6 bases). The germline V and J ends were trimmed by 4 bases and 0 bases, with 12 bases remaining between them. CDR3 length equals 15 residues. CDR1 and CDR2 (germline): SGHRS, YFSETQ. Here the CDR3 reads CASSTGSTSTDTQYF. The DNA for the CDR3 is TGCGCCAGCAGCACAGGGTCCACTAGCACAGATACGCAGTATTTT.

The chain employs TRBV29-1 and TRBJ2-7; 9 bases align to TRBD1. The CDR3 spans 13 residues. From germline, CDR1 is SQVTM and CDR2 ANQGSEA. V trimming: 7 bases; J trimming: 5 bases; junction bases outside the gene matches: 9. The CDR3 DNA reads TGCAGCGGGGGGACAGGGACGGGAAACGAGCAGTACTTC. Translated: CSGGTGTGNEQYF.

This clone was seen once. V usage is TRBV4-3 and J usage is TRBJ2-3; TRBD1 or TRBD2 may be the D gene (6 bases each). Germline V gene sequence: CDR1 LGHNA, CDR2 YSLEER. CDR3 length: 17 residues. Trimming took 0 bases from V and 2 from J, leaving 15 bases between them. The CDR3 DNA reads TGCGCCAGCAGCCAAGATAGGGGGGCCGTACTCACAGATACGCAGTATTTT. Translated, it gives CASSQDRGAVLTDTQYF.

The CDR3 loop reads CASSPGQASYEQYF. The CDR3 DNA follows: TGCGCCAGCAGCCCTGGACAGGCGTCCTACGAGCAGTACTTC. V usage is TRBV4-3 and J usage is TRBJ2-7, with TRBD1 matching over 7 bases. This CDR3 has 14 residues. The trim removed 4 bases at V and 1 base at J, leaving 4 bases unmatched. From germline, CDR1 is LGHNA and CDR2 YSLEER.

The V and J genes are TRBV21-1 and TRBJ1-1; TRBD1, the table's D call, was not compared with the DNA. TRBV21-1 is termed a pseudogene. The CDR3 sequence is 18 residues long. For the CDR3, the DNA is TGTGCCAGCAGCAGGTTCGGGGGACAGGGCACTATGAACACTGAAGCTTTCTTT. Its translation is CASSRFGGQGTMNTEAFF.

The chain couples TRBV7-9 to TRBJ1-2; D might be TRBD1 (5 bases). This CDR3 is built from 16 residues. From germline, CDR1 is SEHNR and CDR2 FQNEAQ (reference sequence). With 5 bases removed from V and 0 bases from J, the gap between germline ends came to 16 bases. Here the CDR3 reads CASSARARRSNYGYTF. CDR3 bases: TGTGCCAGCAGCGCCAGGGCGCGCAGGTCTAACTATGGCTACACCTTC.

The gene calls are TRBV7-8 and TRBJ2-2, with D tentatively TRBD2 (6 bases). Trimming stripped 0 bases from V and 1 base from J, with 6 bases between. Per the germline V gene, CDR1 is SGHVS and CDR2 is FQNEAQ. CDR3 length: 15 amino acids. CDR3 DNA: TGTGCCAGCAGCTTAGCCGGGGGGAACACCGGGGAGCTGTTTTTT. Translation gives CASSLAGGNTGELFF. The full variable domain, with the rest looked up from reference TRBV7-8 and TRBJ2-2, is GAGVSQSPRYKVAKRGQDVALRCDPISGHVSLFWYQQALGQGPEFLTYFQNEAQLDKSGLPSDRFFAERPEGSVSTLKIQRTQQEDSAVYLCASSLAGGNTGELFFGEGSRLTVL.

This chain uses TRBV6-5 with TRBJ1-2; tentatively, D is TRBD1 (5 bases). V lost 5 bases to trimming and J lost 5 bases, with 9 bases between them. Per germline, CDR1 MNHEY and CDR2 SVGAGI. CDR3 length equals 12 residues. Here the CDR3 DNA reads TGTGCCAGCAGTCCCCAGGGTTATGGCTACACCTTC. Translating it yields CASSPQGYGYTF.

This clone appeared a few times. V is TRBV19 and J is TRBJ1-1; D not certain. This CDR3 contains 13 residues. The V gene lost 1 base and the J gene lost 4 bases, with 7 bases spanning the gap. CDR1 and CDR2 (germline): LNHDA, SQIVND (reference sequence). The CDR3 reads CASSIGPGTEAFF. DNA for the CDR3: TGTGCCAGTAGTATAGGCCCGGGCACTGAAGCTTTCTTT.